One sample yielded the 5 T cell receptor beta chains listed below, sequenced in a study of blood T cells in healthy people across ages (dated by TCRdb to the mid-2010s). Libraries came from 5' RACE. These reads were obtained on an Illumina HiSeq 2500. A second about 7 to 12 cycle PCR used a sample-barcoded 5' primer and a J-beta primer mix. The public reads were quality trimmed at Q25 with fastp and then assembled into clones with MiXCR by TCRdb, keeping productive beta chains. Each CDR3 protein gets just one entry, which takes the most common genes and DNA from the rows behind it. The sample table lists 1.4 million to 1.5 million distinct CDR3 sequences, about 40% of them with a count of one. The ten largest clones capture around 8% of the sample. The sequenced sample was blood. The receptors were sampled from a woman aged 18 to 35 in good health.

The rearrangement links TRBV2 to TRBJ2-7, with D perhaps given as TRBD1 or TRBD2 (5 bases each). Trimming shortened V by 6 bases and J by 4 bases, and 13 bases separated the two germline ends. Per the germline V gene, CDR1 is SNHLY and CDR2 is FYNNEI. The length of the CDR3 is 13 residues. CDR3 region: CASRGWGSYEQYF. For the CDR3, the DNA is TGTGCCAGCAGAGGGTGGGGGTCATACGAGCAGTACTTC.

This sequence joins TRBV7-9 and TRBJ2-2; 7 nucleotides match TRBD2. Germline V CDR1 and CDR2: SEHNR, FQNEAQ (reference sequence). This CDR3 region has 16 residues. Trimming took 5 bases from V and 0 from J; bases not matched to a gene: 6. The CDR3 region has the DNA TGTGCCAGCAGCGCGGGACTAAACGCGAACACCGGGGAGCTGTTTTTT. As protein: CASSAGLNANTGELFF.

The chain employs TRBV3-1 and TRBJ2-7; 14 bases line up with TRBD2. CDR1 is LGHDT, CDR2 YNNKEL, per germline (reference sequence). The CDR3 consists of 17 residues. The V gene end was trimmed by 5 bases and the J gene end by 6 bases; junction bases not matched to a gene: 12. The CDR3 nucleotides read TGTGCCAGCAGCTATGACACGGGACTAGCGGGAGTAGTCGAGCAGTACTTC. This sequence encodes CASSYDTGLAGVVEQYF.

This clonotype was seen more than once but under ten times. The V gene is TRBV20-1, the J gene TRBJ2-3; possibly TRBD1 or TRBD2 for D (5 bases each). V shed 3 bases and J shed 0 bases, with 13 bases lying between them. Per the germline V gene, CDR1 is DFQATT and CDR2 is SNEGSKA (reference sequence). CDR3 size: 15 residues. This CDR3 is CSASPNGASTDTQYF. In nucleotides, the CDR3 is TGCAGTGCTAGTCCAAACGGGGCAAGCACAGATACGCAGTATTTT.

The V gene is TRBV4-1, the J gene TRBJ1-5; D possibly corresponds to TRBD1 (5 bases). V lost 3 bases and J 7 bases, leaving 10 bases between the germline ends. The CDR3 covers 13 residues. Germline values: CDR1 MGHRA, CDR2 YSYEKL. CDR3 nucleotides: TGCGCCAGCAGCCAGCAGGGTCAGCAGCCCCAGCATTTT. Protein: CASSQQGQQPQHF.